Included here is one TCR beta chain sequence, with context. This sample is drawn from a study of blood T cell repertoires in COVID-19. The assay was immunoSEQ multiplex PCR, and TCRdb's table has in-frame clones only and misses some. The sample has tens of thousands of clones, 70% to 80% seen once. The CDR3 totals 14 residues. V was trimmed by 2 bases and J by 4 bases, leaving 11 bases between them. From germline, CDR1 is MNHEY and CDR2 SVGEGT. This chain joins TRBV6-2 or TRBV6-3 and TRBJ2-5, with D perhaps matching TRBD1 (6 bases). Sequenced input: peripheral blood. This sequence originates from a man aged 55 to 70 with active or convalescent COVID-19. The CDR3 DNA is TGTGCCAGCAGTTACCTTACAGGGACAGAGACCCAGTACTTC. Its translation is CASSYLTGTETQYF.